Following are 10 T cell receptor beta chains from one sample sequenced in a study of preoperative IRX-2 immunotherapy in early breast cancer. Method: immunoSEQ multiplex PCR; TCRdb's copy keeps in-frame clones and lacks some. The sample lists fewer than 40,000 clones; nearly 90% were seen once. The treatment here: preoperative locoregional IRX-2 cytokine immunotherapy. The specimen was tumor tissue, collected after IRX-2 immunotherapy. These receptor sequences come from a human donor with breast cancer.

The V gene is TRBV1, the J gene TRBJ2-5. TRBV1 is flagged as a pseudogene. CDR3 length: 13 amino acids. This CDR3 is CASSQDRLETQYF. In nucleotides, the CDR3 is TGCGCCAGCAGCCAAGATCGCCTAGAGACCCAGTACTTC.

The chain links TRBV6-8 to TRBJ2-7, with no clear D. The V and J ends lost 6 bases and 6 bases respectively, with 12 bases between them. CDR1 and CDR2 from the germline V gene are MNHGY and SAAAGT. This CDR3 region has 12 residues. CDR3 in amino acids: CASSPDSLEQYF. As DNA, the CDR3 is TGTGCCAGCAGCCCAGATTCACTCGAGCAGTACTTC.

The gene calls are TRBV14 and TRBJ2-1; 11 nucleotides line up with TRBD2. J was trimmed by 2 bases and V by 2 bases; bases with no gene match: 14. There are 20 residues in the CDR3. CDR1 is SGHDN, CDR2 FVKESK, per germline. CDR3 protein: CASSQTASSGGPLTYNEQFF. Here the CDR3 DNA reads TGTGCCAGCAGCCAAACGGCCTCTAGCGGGGGGCCACTCACCTACAATGAGCAGTTCTTC.

This chain joins TRBV18 and TRBJ2-3; 9 positions agree with TRBD2. CDR1 and CDR2 (germline): KGHSH, LQKENI. J lost 2 bases, V lost 5 bases, and 8 bases had no gene match. The CDR3 is 16 residues long. The CDR3 spells CASSSTGTSNTDTQYF. The CDR3 nucleotides are TGTGCCAGCTCATCCACCGGGACTAGCAACACAGATACGCAGTATTTT.

The V gene is TRBV9, the J gene TRBJ2-2; D remains unclear. This CDR3 contains 12 residues. V was shortened by 5 bases and J by 5 bases, with 7 bases between the two germline ends. Germline assignment: CDR1 SGDLS and CDR2 YYNGEE. CDR3 sequence: CASRELTGELFF. As DNA, the CDR3 is TGTGCCAGCAGGGAGTTGACCGGGGAGCTGTTTTTT.

The chain recombines TRBV11-3 with TRBJ1-4; tentative D call: TRBD1 (6 bases). V gave up 0 bases and J gave up 7 bases, with 9 bases separating them. The CDR3 consists of 14 residues. Per the germline V gene, CDR1 is SGHNT and CDR2 is YENEEA. The CDR3 nucleotides read TGTGCCAGCAGCTTAGATCGGACAGCTGAAAAACTGTTTTTT. Residues: CASSLDRTAEKLFF. Using reference TRBV11-3 and TRBJ1-4 for the parts outside the CDR3, the full variable domain is EAGVVQSPRYKIIEKKQPVAFWCNPISGHNTLYWYLQNLGQGPELLIRYENEEAVDDSQLPKDRFSAERLKGVDSTLKIQPAELGDSAVYLCASSLDRTAEKLFFGSGTQLSVL.

V is TRBV6-8 and J is TRBJ2-3, with D hard to call. V was shortened by 10 bases and J by 0 bases, with 11 bases between the two germline ends. This CDR3 is built from 13 residues. Germline-derived CDR1 and CDR2 are MNHGY and SAAAGT. CDR3 DNA sequence: TGTGCCATTGGGCTGGCAAGCACAGATACGCAGTATTTT. Its translation: CAIGLASTDTQYF.

The chain combines TRBV15 with TRBJ1-2, with D perhaps matching TRBD1 (5 bases). CDR3 length: 14 residues. Trimming removed 0 bases from V and 8 bases from J, with 13 bases in between. The germline V gene encodes CDR1 LNHNV and CDR2 YYDKDF (reference sequence). CDR3 protein: CATSRDRGDGGYTF. The CDR3 DNA reads TGTGCCACCAGCAGAGATCGGGGGGATGGAGGCTACACCTTC.

The rearrangement links TRBV6-8 to TRBJ2-1; D remains unclear. Trimming removed 0 bases at V and 0 bases at J, with 6 bases between. The CDR3 covers 15 residues. In germline, CDR1 is MNHGY, CDR2 SAAAGT. The CDR3 coding sequence is TGTGCCAGCAGTTACTCGACGGTCTCCTACAATGAGCAGTTCTTC. This translates into CASSYSTVSYNEQFF.

This chain joins TRBV28 and TRBJ1-1, with D hard to call. Germline CDR1 and CDR2: MDHEN and SYDVKM. V lost 2 bases and J lost 11, with 12 bases in between. This CDR3 comprises 12 residues. The DNA of the CDR3 is TGTGCCAGCAGTTTAAAAGTCCGGGATGCTTTCTTT. Its translation is CASSLKVRDAFF. Full variable domain (rest looked up from reference TRBV28 and TRBJ1-1): DVKVTQSSRYLVKRTGEKVFLECVQDMDHENMFWYRQDPGLGLRLIYFSYDVKMKEKGDIPEGYSVSREKKERFSLILESASTNQTSMYLCASSLKVRDAFFGQGTRLTVV.